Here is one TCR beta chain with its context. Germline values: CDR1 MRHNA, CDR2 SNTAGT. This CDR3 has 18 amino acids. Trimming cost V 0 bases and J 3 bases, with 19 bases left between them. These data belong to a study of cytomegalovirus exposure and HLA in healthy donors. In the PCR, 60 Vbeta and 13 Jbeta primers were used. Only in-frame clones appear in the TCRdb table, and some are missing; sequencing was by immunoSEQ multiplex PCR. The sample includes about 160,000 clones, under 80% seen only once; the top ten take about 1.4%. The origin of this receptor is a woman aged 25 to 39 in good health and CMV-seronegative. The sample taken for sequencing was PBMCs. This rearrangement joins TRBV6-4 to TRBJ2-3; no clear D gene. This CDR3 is CASSDSMVGALATDTQYF. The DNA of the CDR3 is TGTGCCAGCAGTGACTCGATGGTAGGAGCCCTGGCGACAGATACGCAGTATTTT.